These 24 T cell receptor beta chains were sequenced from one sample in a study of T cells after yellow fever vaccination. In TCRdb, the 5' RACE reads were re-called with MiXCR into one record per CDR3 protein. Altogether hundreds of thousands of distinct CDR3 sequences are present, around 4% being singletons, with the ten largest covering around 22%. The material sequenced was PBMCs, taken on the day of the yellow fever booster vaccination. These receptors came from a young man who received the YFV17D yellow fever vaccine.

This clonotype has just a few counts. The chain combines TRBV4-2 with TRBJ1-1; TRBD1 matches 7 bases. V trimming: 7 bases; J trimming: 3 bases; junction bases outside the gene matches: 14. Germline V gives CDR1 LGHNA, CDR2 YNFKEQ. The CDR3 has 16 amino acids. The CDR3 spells CASNQVTGQGDTEAFF. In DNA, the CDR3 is TGTGCCAGCAATCAAGTTACTGGCCAGGGGGACACTGAAGCTTTCTTT.

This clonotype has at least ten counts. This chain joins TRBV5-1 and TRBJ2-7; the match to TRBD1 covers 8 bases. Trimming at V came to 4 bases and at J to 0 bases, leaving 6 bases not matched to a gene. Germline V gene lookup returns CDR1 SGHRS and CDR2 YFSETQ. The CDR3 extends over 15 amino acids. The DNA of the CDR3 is TGCGCCAGCAGCGCACAGGGGGTGAGCTCCTACGAGCAGTACTTC. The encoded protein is CASSAQGVSSYEQYF.

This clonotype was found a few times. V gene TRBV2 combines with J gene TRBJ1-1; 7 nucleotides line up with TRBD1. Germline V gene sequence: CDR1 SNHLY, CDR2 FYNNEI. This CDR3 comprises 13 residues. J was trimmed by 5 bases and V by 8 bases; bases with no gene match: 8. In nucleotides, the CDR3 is TGTGCCAGCGAGGGACAGCCGGGGACTGAAGCTTTCTTT. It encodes CASEGQPGTEAFF.

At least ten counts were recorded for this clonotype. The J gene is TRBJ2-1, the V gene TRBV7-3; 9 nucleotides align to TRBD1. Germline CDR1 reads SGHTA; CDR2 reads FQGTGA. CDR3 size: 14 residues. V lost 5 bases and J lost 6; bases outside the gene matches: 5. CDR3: CASSQGTGSNEQFF. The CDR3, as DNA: TGTGCCAGCAGCCAAGGGACAGGGTCCAATGAGCAGTTCTTC.

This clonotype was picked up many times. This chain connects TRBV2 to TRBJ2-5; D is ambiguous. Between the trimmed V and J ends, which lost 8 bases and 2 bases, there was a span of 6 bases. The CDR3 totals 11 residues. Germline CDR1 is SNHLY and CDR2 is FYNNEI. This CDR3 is CASWAQETQYF. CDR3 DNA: TGTGCCAGCTGGGCACAAGAGACCCAGTACTTC.

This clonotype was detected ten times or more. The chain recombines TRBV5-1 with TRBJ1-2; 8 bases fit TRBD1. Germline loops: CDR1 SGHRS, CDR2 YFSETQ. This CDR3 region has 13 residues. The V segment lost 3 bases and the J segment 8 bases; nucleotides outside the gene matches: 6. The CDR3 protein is CASSSSGQGGYTF. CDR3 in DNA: TGCGCCAGCAGCTCCTCCGGACAGGGAGGCTACACCTTC.

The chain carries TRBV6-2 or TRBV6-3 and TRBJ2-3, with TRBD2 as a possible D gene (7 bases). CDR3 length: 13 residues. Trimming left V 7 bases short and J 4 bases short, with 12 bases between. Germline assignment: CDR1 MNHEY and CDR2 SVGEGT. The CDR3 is CASKRGGPDTQYF. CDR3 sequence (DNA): TGTGCCAGCAAAAGGGGGGGCCCAGATACGCAGTATTTT.

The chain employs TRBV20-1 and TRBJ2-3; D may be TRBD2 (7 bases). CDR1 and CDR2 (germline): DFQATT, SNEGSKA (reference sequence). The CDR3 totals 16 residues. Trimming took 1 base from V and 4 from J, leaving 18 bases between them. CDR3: CSARVLGGPYSDTQYF. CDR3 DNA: TGCAGTGCTAGAGTGCTGGGGGGGCCGTACTCAGATACGCAGTATTTT.

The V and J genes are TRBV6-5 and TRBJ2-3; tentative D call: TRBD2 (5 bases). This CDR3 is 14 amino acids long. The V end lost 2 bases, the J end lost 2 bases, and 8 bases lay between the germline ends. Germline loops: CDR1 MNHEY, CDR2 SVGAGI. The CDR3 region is CASSYGSFTDTQYF. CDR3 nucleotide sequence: TGTGCCAGCAGTTACGGGAGCTTCACAGATACGCAGTATTTT.

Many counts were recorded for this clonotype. The CDR3 bases are TGTGCCATCACCGAGGGACAGGGTGGCTACACCTTC. Translated: CAITEGQGGYTF. The chain links TRBV10-3 to TRBJ1-2; 9 bases are shared with TRBD1. This CDR3 region has 12 residues. Germline V gives CDR1 ENHRY, CDR2 SYGVKD. With V trimmed by 7 bases and J by 7 bases, 4 bases remained unmatched.

The CDR3 DNA is TGTGCCAGCAGTCCGGACAGGATGGAGACCCAGTACTTC. Translated, it gives CASSPDRMETQYF. The rearrangement links TRBV6-6 to TRBJ2-5; 7 nucleotides agree with TRBD1. This CDR3 spans 13 amino acids. Unmatched junction bases numbered 5, after V lost 5 bases and J lost 5 bases. Germline CDR1 MNHNY, CDR2 SVGAGI (reference sequence).

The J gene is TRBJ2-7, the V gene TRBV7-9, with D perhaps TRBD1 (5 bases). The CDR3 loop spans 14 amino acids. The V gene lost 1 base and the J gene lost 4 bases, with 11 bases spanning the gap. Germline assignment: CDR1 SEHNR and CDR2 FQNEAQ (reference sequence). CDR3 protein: CASSLVQGEYEQYF. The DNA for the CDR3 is TGTGCCAGCAGCTTAGTGCAGGGTGAATACGAGCAGTACTTC.

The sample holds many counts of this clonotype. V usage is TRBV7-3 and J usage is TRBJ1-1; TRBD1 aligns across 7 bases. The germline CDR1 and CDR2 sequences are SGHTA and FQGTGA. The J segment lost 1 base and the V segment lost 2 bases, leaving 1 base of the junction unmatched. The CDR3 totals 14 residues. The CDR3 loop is CASSLYRGNTEAFF. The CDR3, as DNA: TGTGCCAGCAGCTTATACAGGGGGAACACTGAAGCTTTCTTT.

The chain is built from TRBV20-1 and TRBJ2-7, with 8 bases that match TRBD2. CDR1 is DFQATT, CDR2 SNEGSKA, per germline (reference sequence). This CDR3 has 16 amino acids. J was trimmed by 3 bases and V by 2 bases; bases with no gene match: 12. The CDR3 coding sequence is TGCAGTGCTAGATCTCCTCAGTCGGGGGGGGACTACGAGCAGTACGTC. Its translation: CSARSPQSGGDYEQYV.

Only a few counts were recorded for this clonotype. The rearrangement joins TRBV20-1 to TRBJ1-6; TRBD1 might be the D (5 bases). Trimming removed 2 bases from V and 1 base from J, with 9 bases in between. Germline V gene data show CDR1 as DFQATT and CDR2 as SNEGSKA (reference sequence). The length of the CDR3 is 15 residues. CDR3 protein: CSARPRESYNSPLHF. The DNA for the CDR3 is TGCAGTGCTAGACCCAGGGAGTCCTATAATTCACCCCTCCACTTT.

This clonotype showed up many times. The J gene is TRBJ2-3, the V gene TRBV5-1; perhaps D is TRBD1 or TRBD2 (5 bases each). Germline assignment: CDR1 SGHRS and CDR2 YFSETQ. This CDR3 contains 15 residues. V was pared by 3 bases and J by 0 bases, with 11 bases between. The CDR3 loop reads CASSWGRPSTDTQYF. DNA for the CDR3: TGCGCCAGCAGCTGGGGACGCCCTAGCACAGATACGCAGTATTTT. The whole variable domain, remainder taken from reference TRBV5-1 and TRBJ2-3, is KAGVTQTPRYLIKTRGQQVTLSCSPISGHRSVSWYQQTPGQGLQFLFEYFSETQRNKGNFPGRFSGRQFSNSRSEMNVSTLELGDSALYLCASSWGRPSTDTQYFGPGTRLTVL.

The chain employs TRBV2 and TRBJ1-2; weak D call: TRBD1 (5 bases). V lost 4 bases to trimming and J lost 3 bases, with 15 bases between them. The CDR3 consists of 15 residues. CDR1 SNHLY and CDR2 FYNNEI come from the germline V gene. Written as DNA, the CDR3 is TGTGCCAGCAGTGTCGGGGGGTGGGCGGACTATGGCTACACCTTC. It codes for CASSVGGWADYGYTF.

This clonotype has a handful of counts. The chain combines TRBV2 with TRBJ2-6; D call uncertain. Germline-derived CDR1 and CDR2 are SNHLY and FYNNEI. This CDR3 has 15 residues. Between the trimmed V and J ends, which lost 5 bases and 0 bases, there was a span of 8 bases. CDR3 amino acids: CASSLRFSGANVLTF. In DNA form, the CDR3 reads TGTGCCAGCAGTCTGCGCTTCTCTGGGGCCAACGTCCTGACTTTC.

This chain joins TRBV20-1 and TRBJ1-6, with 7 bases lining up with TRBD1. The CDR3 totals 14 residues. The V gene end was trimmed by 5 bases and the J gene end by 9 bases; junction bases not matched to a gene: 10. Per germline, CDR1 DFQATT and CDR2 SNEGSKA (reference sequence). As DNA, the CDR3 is TGCAGTGCTCCACCACGACAGGGAAGTTCACCCCTCCACTTT. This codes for CSAPPRQGSSPLHF.

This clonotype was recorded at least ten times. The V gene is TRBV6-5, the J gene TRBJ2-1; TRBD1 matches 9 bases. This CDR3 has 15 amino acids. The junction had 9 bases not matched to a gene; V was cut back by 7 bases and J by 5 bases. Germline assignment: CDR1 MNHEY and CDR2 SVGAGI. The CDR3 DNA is TGTGCCAGCAACCGCGGGACAGGGCAAAACAATGAGCAGTTCTTC. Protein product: CASNRGTGQNNEQFF.

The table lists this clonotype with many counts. The CDR3 loop reads CASSQGAQRGADTQYF. CDR3 DNA sequence: TGCGCCAGCAGCCAAGGGGCCCAGCGGGGGGCAGATACGCAGTATTTT. The J gene is TRBJ2-3, the V gene TRBV4-1; 9 positions match TRBD2. The CDR3 is 16 amino acids. Germline CDR1 is MGHRA and CDR2 is YSYEKL. V was pared by 1 base and J by 4 bases, with 6 bases of the junction left unmatched.

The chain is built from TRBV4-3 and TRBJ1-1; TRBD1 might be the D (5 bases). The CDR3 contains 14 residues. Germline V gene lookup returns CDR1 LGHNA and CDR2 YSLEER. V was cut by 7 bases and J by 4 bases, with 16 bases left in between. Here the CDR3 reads CASTPGRGGTEAFF. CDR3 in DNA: TGCGCCAGCACCCCCGGCCGGGGGGGCACTGAAGCTTTCTTT.

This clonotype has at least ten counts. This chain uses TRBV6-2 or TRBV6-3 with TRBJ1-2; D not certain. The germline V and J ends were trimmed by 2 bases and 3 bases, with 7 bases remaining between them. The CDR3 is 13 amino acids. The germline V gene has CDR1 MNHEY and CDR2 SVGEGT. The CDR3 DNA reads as TGTGCCAGCAGTTACACCGAGTACTATGGCTACACCTTC. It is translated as CASSYTEYYGYTF.

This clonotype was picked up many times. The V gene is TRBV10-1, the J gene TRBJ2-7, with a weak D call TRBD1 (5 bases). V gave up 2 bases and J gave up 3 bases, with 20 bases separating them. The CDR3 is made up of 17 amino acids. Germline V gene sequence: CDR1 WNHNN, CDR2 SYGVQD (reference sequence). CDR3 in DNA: TGCGCCAGCAGTGAGCCTAATAGGGGTGGACGGATCTACGAGCAGTACTTC. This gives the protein CASSEPNRGGRIYEQYF.